These 12 T cell receptor beta chains were all obtained from the same sample, sequenced in a study of cytomegalovirus exposure and HLA in healthy donors. It was with 60 Vbeta and 13 Jbeta primers that the PCR ran. The protocol was immunoSEQ multiplex PCR, while the TCRdb copy is restricted to in-frame clones and leaves out a portion. Recorded for this sample: around 52,000 clones. The sequencing input was PBMCs. These receptor sequences come from a woman aged 45-65 years in good health and CMV-seropositive.

CDR3 sequence: CASSPANSGNTIYF. In DNA form, the CDR3 reads TGTGCCAGCTCACCAGCGAACTCTGGAAACACCATATATTTT. The chain carries TRBV18 and TRBJ1-3, with D unclear. Trimming left V 2 bases short and J 0 bases short, with 5 bases between. CDR1 and CDR2 from the germline V gene are KGHSH and LQKENI. The CDR3 totals 14 residues.

The chain joins TRBV29-1 to TRBJ2-7; TRBD2 matches at 7 bases. Per the germline V gene, CDR1 is SQVTM and CDR2 is ANQGSEA. V dropped 4 bases and J dropped 0; count of bases not matched to a gene: 9. There are 15 residues in the CDR3. This CDR3 is CSVGTGGGGSYEQYF. CDR3 DNA sequence: TGCAGCGTTGGGACGGGGGGAGGCGGCTCCTACGAGCAGTACTTC.

This chain joins TRBV5-4 and TRBJ2-7; 10 positions agree with TRBD1. Germline assignment: CDR1 SGHNT and CDR2 YYREEE (reference sequence). The CDR3 has 15 amino acids. Trimming at V came to 4 bases and at J to 3 bases, leaving 7 bases not matched to a gene. The chain's CDR3 is CASSPRGTGVYEQYF. The CDR3 bases are TGTGCCAGCAGCCCACGGGGGACAGGGGTCTACGAGCAGTACTTC.

The chain uses TRBV5-1 and TRBJ1-2; a possible D gene is TRBD1 (5 bases). The CDR3 sequence is 15 residues long. Deletions cut 4 bases from V and 7 bases from J, with 20 bases between. The germline gives CDR1 SGHRS, CDR2 YFSETQ. This CDR3 reads CASSRDSFGGLGYTF. CDR3 nucleotide sequence: TGCGCCAGCAGCAGAGACAGTTTTGGGGGACTTGGCTACACCTTC.

This CDR3 is CASSDGTARTQYF. CDR3 bases: TGTGCCAGCAGTGACGGGACTGCCCGGACCCAGTACTTC. The V gene is TRBV6-6, the J gene TRBJ2-5, with a tentative D call TRBD2 (6 bases). The CDR3 consists of 13 residues. Trimming left V 5 bases short and J 7 bases short, with 14 bases between. The germline CDR1 and CDR2 sequences are MNHNY and SVGAGI (reference sequence).

The chain uses TRBV19 and TRBJ1-1; D gene unclear. The CDR3 consists of 15 residues. V was cut by 0 bases and J by 5 bases, with 13 bases left in between. Per germline, CDR1 LNHDA and CDR2 SQIVND (reference sequence). CDR3 sequence (DNA): TGTGCCAGTAGTATAGAACAGCCGCCCGCGACTGAAGCTTTCTTT. This translates into CASSIEQPPATEAFF.

Turning to this clone: The sample has other DNA sequences that encode this CDR3 too. V is TRBV6-5 and J is TRBJ1-3; TRBD1 matches 10 bases. J gave up 2 bases and V 5 bases, and 3 bases lay outside the gene matches. Per germline, CDR1 MNHEY and CDR2 SVGAGI. This CDR3 has 15 amino acids. This CDR3 reads CASSPDRGPGNTIYF. The CDR3 DNA reads as TGTGCCAGCAGTCCCGACAGGGGGCCTGGAAACACCATATATTTT.

The V call is TRBV19, the J call TRBJ1-1; TRBD1 might be the D (5 bases). The CDR3 covers 15 residues. Deletions cut 2 bases from V and 0 bases from J, with 10 bases between. Looked up from germline, CDR1 is LNHDA and CDR2 is SQIVND (reference sequence). As DNA, the CDR3 is TGTGCCAGTAGTATATTTTCCAGGGTGAACACTGAAGCTTTCTTT. As protein: CASSIFSRVNTEAFF.

The chain links TRBV2 to TRBJ2-1; 8 bases are a match to TRBD1. J gave up 0 bases and V 6 bases, and 4 bases lay outside the gene matches. CDR3 length equals 15 residues. The V gene's germline CDR1 is SNHLY and CDR2 FYNNEI. The DNA for the CDR3 is TGTGCCAGCAGGTGGACAGGGAGCTCCTACAATGAGCAGTTCTTC. Protein: CASRWTGSSYNEQFF.

Notes on this clone: In the same sample, other DNA sequences code for this CDR3. This sequence joins TRBV18 and TRBJ2-7; 8 positions match TRBD2. V was clipped by 6 bases and J by 6 bases; unmatched bases: 13. Germline CDR1 reads KGHSH; CDR2 reads LQKENI. The CDR3 is 15 residues long. CDR3 in DNA: TGTGCCAGCTCGCCCGGGACTAGTGTTGGGTTCGAGCAGTACTTC. This encodes CASSPGTSVGFEQYF.

The CDR3 nucleotides are TGCGCCAGCAGCTTGGGCGAGCGGAACGATGAGCAGTTCTTC. This sequence encodes CASSLGERNDEQFF. The chain carries TRBV5-1 and TRBJ2-1, with D possibly being TRBD2 (5 bases). Per germline, CDR1 SGHRS and CDR2 YFSETQ. The CDR3 contains 14 residues. V shed 0 bases and J shed 8 bases, with 12 bases lying between them. The variable domain in full, with the rest retrieved from reference TRBV5-1 and TRBJ2-1, is KAGVTQTPRYLIKTRGQQVTLSCSPISGHRSVSWYQQTPGQGLQFLFEYFSETQRNKGNFPGRFSGRQFSNSRSEMNVSTLELGDSALYLCASSLGERNDEQFFGPGTRLTVL.

This sequence joins TRBV9 and TRBJ1-6, with D perhaps TRBD1 (6 bases). The CDR3 is 16 amino acids. Trimming took off 3 bases at V and 10 bases at J, with 20 bases between the two ends. CDR1 and CDR2 (germline): SGDLS, YYNGEE. CDR3 sequence: CASSAAGTPGGSPLHF. CDR3 coding DNA: TGTGCCAGCAGCGCAGCCGGGACACCGGGTGGATCACCCCTCCACTTT.